Listed here are 5 T cell receptor beta chains from one sample, sequenced in a study of Tregs in tolerant kidney transplant recipients. Sequencing used immunoSEQ multiplex PCR; TCRdb keeps in-frame clones, though not all of them. The data hold about 21,000 clones, with 81% observed a single time. Recipients received nonmyeloablative bone marrow transplants from related graft donors, with transient mixed chimerism. This sample comprised CD8+ T cells from blood (PBMCs), obtained 6 months after the transplant. The receptor set was obtained from a human patient who received a combined kidney and bone marrow transplant. Some T cells may have come from the graft donor.

CDR3 DNA: TGTGCCAGCAGCCGTCGACTAGCCCCCGGGGAGCTGTTTTTT. Its protein is CASSRRLAPGELFF. The chain carries TRBV14 and TRBJ2-2, with 7 bases matching TRBD2. V shed 4 bases, J shed 6 bases, and the junction held 5 bases outside the gene matches. This CDR3 has 14 residues. CDR1 and CDR2 (germline): SGHDN, FVKESK.

The chain combines TRBV6-1 with TRBJ2-7; 7 bases are a match to TRBD1. This CDR3 is 15 amino acids long. CDR1 MNHNS and CDR2 SASEGT come from the germline V gene. After removal of 6 bases from V and 1 base from J, the junction contained 9 bases not matched to a gene. CDR3 coding DNA: TGTGCCAGCAGCCAAGAGGGGGCCGGGTCCTACGAGCAGTACTTC. Translation gives CASSQEGAGSYEQYF.

This rearrangement joins TRBV10-3 to TRBJ2-7; 12 nucleotides line up with TRBD2. In germline, CDR1 is ENHRY, CDR2 SYGVKD. This CDR3 region has 15 residues. V shed 8 bases and J 2 bases; nucleotides not matched to a gene: 7. The CDR3 sequence is CAIGSLAGGPYEQYF. The CDR3, as DNA: TGTGCCATCGGCTCCCTAGCGGGAGGGCCCTACGAGCAGTACTTC.

The rearrangement links TRBV7-9 to TRBJ2-1, with 7 bases lining up with TRBD2. This CDR3 comprises 15 residues. The germline V gene has CDR1 SEHNR and CDR2 FQNEAQ (reference sequence). V shed 4 bases and J 5 bases; nucleotides not matched to a gene: 8. CDR3 in amino acids: CASSSPLANDNEQFF. CDR3 coding DNA: TGTGCCAGCAGCTCCCCACTAGCGAACGACAATGAGCAGTTCTTC.

The sample holds one count of this clone. The V and J genes are TRBV5-5 and TRBJ2-7; D is undetermined. The CDR3 sequence is 13 residues long. V was clipped by 2 bases and J by 0 bases, with 6 bases between them. Germline loops: CDR1 SGHKS, CDR2 YYEKEE (reference sequence). The CDR3 DNA reads TGTGCCAGCAGCTTAACAGCCTCCTACGAGCAGTACTTC. Its translation: CASSLTASYEQYF.